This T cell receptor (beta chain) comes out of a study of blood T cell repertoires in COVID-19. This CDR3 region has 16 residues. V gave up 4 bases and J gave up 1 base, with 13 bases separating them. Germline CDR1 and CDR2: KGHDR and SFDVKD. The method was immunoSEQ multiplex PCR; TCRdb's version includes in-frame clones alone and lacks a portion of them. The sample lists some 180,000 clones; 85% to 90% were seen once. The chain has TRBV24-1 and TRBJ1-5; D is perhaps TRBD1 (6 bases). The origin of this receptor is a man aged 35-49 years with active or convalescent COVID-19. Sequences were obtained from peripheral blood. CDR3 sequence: CATSDGQQLSNQPQHF. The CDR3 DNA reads TGTGCCACCAGTGACGGACAGCAGTTGAGCAATCAGCCCCAGCATTTT.